A single TCR beta chain is shown here with its context. The data are from a study of blood T cell repertoires in COVID-19. Overall study: COVID-19 samples, acute and convalescent, were from the United States, Italy and Spain. T cells, B-cell-depleted T cells, or PBMCs provided the cDNA or gDNA that served as material.

CDR3 length equals 14 residues. CDR1 GTSNPN and CDR2 SVGIG come from the germline V gene (reference sequence). V lost 2 bases, J lost 4 bases, and 14 bases lay in between. As handled by the study authors: Amplified reference gene primers provided the basis for estimating nucleated cell counts. Generated by immunoSEQ multiplex PCR, the TCRdb table keeps only in-frame clones and is missing some. V and J calls and clone size are as listed in that table; D and trimming were resolved from the DNA. The sample shows some 75,000 clones, more than 85% of them seen only once. The sequencing sample was made of peripheral blood. This receptor was taken from a man aged 60 to 69 with acute or convalescent COVID-19. The chain links TRBV30 to TRBJ1-2, with D possibly TRBD1 on 5 matching bases. The CDR3 DNA follows: TGTGCCTGGAGTAGGCGCGGGGGTCCCTATGGCTACACCTTC. Translating gives CAWSRRGGPYGYTF.